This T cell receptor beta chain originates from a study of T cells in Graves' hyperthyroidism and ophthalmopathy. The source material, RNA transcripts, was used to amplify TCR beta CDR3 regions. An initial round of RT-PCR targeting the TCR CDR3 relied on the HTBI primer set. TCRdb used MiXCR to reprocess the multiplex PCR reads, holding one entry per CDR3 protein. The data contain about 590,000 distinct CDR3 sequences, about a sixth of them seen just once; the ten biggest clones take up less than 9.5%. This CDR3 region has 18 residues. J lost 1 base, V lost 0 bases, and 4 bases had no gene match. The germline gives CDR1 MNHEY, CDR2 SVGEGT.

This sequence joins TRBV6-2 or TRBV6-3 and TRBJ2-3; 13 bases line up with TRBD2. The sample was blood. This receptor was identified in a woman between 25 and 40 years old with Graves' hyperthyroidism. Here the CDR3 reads CASSYSRTSGSRTDTQYF. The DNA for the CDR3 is TGTGCCAGCAGTTACTCGCGGACTAGCGGGAGTCGCACAGATACGCAGTATTTT.